The 5 T cell receptor beta chains presented below share a single source sample, sequenced in a study of T cell responses to AZD1222 COVID-19 vaccine. Method: immunoSEQ multiplex PCR; TCRdb's copy keeps in-frame clones and lacks some. The data contain 150,000 or so clones, approximately 95% of them singletons. The sequences come from peripheral blood, collected on day 0 of MenACWY control vaccination. These receptors all come from an adult in good health.

The rearrangement joins TRBV4-2 to TRBJ2-1; 8 bases align to TRBD2. Unmatched junction bases numbered 4, after V lost 1 base and J lost 5 bases. The CDR3 consists of 15 residues. CDR1 is LGHNA and CDR2 is YNFKEQ in the germline V gene. Here the CDR3 DNA reads TGTGCCAGCAGCCAAGGGCGGGGGGTGGACAATGAGCAGTTCTTC. Translation: CASSQGRGVDNEQFF.

The rearrangement joins TRBV6-4 to TRBJ1-5; D unresolved. The CDR3 consists of 13 residues. Trimming stripped 3 bases from V and 1 base from J, with 4 bases between. Germline assignment: CDR1 MRHNA and CDR2 SNTAGT. DNA of the CDR3: TGTGCCAGCAGTGAAGGCAGCAATCAGCCCCAGCATTTT. Protein: CASSEGSNQPQHF.

The chain links TRBV5-1 to TRBJ1-2; a possible D gene is TRBD1 (5 bases). There are 14 residues in the CDR3. With 2 bases removed from V and 2 bases from J, the gap between germline ends came to 10 bases. Germline loops: CDR1 SGHRS, CDR2 YFSETQ. The CDR3 protein is CASSLGDRNYGYTF. CDR3 sequence (DNA): TGCGCCAGCAGCTTAGGCGACAGAAACTATGGCTACACCTTC. The full variable domain, completed using reference TRBV5-1 and TRBJ1-2, is KAGVTQTPRYLIKTRGQQVTLSCSPISGHRSVSWYQQTPGQGLQFLFEYFSETQRNKGNFPGRFSGRQFSNSRSEMNVSTLELGDSALYLCASSLGDRNYGYTFGSGTRLTVV.

The rearrangement uses TRBV6-2 or TRBV6-3 and TRBJ1-1; 7 bases fit TRBD1. The CDR3 loop spans 15 amino acids. The germline CDR1 and CDR2 sequences are MNHEY and SVGEGT. The trim removed 4 bases at V and 10 bases at J, leaving 15 bases unmatched. CDR3 DNA sequence: TGTGCCAGCAGTTCCCCGGGTGAGGGGGCGCGGGTAGCTTTCTTT. Amino acids: CASSSPGEGARVAFF.

The CDR3 sequence: CASSVAASGDQETQYF. The CDR3 DNA reads TGTGCCAGCAGCGTAGCGGCTAGCGGAGACCAAGAGACCCAGTACTTC. The chain combines TRBV9 with TRBJ2-5; 7 bases align to TRBD2. Unmatched junction bases numbered 5, after V lost 0 bases and J lost 0 bases. Germline CDR1 and CDR2: SGDLS and YYNGEE. The CDR3 runs 16 residues.